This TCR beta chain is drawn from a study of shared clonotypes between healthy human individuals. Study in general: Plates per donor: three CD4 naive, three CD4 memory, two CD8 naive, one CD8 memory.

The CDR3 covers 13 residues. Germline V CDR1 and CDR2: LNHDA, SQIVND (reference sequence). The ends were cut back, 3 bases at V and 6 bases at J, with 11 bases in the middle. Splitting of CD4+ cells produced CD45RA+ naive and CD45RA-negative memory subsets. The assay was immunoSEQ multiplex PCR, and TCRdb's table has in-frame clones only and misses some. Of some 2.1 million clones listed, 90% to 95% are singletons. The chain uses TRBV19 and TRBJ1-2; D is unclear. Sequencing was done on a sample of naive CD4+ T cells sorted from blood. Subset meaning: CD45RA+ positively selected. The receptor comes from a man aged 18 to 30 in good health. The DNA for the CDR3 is TGTGCCAGTAGTATTGGGGATCCCAATGGCTACACCTTC. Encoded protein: CASSIGDPNGYTF.